The 3 T cell receptor beta chains below come from one sample, sequenced in a study of T cells in Graves' hyperthyroidism and ophthalmopathy (dated by TCRdb to the late 2010s). Library creation used multiplex PCR. Data came from an Illumina HiSeq 2000. TCR beta CDR3 regions were amplified from RNA transcripts. The TCR CDR3 was subjected to a first round of RT-PCR using the HTBI primer set and the Qiagen OneStep RT-PCR kit. Starting from the raw public reads, TCRdb applied fastp trimming at Q25, assembled clones with MiXCR and retained in-frame beta chains. Each record represents a unique CDR3 protein, reported with the most common genes and DNA among its rows. A total of under 350,000 distinct CDR3 sequences appear in this sample, approximately 15% of them only once. The biggest ten clones account for about 51% of the sample. Sequencing was performed on blood. These receptors were taken from a woman in her fifties or sixties with Graves' ophthalmopathy.

Many counts were recorded for this clonotype. This chain links TRBV3-1 with TRBJ2-7; 7 nucleotides align to TRBD1. The J segment lost 4 bases and the V segment lost 4 bases, leaving 10 bases of the junction unmatched. Germline V gene lookup returns CDR1 LGHDT and CDR2 YNNKEL (reference sequence). The CDR3 loop spans 15 amino acids. CDR3 nucleotides: TGTGCCAGCAGCCTTCAGGACAGGTTTATTTACGAGCAGTACTTC. Protein product: CASSLQDRFIYEQYF.

This clonotype was detected ten times or more. The CDR3, as DNA: TGCGCCACTGCGACAGCCATCTATGGCTACACCTTC. This translates into CATATAIYGYTF. The chain uses TRBV5-1 and TRBJ1-2, with D possibly being TRBD1 (5 bases). The CDR3 has 12 amino acids. Trimming took off 9 bases at V and 4 bases at J, with 13 bases between the two ends. CDR1 is SGHRS, CDR2 YFSETQ, per germline.

This clonotype has ten or more counts. V usage is TRBV6-1 and J usage is TRBJ2-7; 7 bases fit TRBD1. Trimming at V came to 7 bases and at J to 9 bases, leaving 12 bases not matched to a gene. Germline loops: CDR1 MNHNS, CDR2 SASEGT. This CDR3 contains 13 residues. The CDR3 DNA sequence: TGTGCCAGCAAAGGGACAGTGGGCCTTGGGCAGTACTTC. It yields the protein CASKGTVGLGQYF.